This T cell receptor beta chain was recorded in a study of cytomegalovirus exposure and HLA in healthy donors. Germline trimming cut 2 bases from V and 6 bases from J; bases unmatched to any gene: 7. This CDR3 has 15 amino acids. The germline gives CDR1 SEHNR, CDR2 FQNEAQ (reference sequence). This clone has only a few counts. Clones were read by immunoSEQ multiplex PCR, and TCRdb kept only the in-frame ones, dropping some. The sample comprises some 120,000 clones, around nine tenths of which are singletons, and about 1.9% rests with the top ten. The chain recombines TRBV7-9 with TRBJ2-7, with 10 bases lining up with TRBD1. This clonotype was sampled from a woman between 18 and 29 years old in good health and CMV-seronegative. Sequencing was carried out using PBMCs. The CDR3 DNA reads TGTGCCAGCAGCTTACAGCCCGGGACAGGGGTCGAGCAGTACTTC. Protein sequence: CASSLQPGTGVEQYF.